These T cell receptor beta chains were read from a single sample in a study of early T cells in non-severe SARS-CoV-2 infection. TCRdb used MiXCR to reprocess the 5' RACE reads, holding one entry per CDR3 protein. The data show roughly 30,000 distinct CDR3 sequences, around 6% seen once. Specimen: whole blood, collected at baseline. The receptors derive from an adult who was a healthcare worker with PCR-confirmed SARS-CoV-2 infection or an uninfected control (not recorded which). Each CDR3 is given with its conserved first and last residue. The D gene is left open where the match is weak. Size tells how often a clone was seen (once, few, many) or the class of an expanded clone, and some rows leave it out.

cdr3_nt: TGTGCCTGGGATTCGGGGGCAGGGACCCAGTACTTC; cdr3_aa: CAWDSGAGTQYF; clone_size: few; d_call: NA; v_call: TRBV30; j_call: TRBJ2-5
cdr3_nt: TGTGCCAGCAGCTTAGACTCCCAAGAGACCCAGTACTTC; cdr3_aa: CASSLDSQETQYF; clone_size: NA; d_call: NA; v_call: TRBV7-9; j_call: TRBJ2-5
cdr3_nt: TGTGCCAGCAGCTTATCGGACTGGGCGCCCTATGGCTACACCTTC; cdr3_aa: CASSLSDWAPYGYTF; clone_size: many; d_call: NA; v_call: TRBV7-9; j_call: TRBJ1-2
cdr3_nt: TGTGCCAGCAGCCCGACGGGACTACAAGCTTTCTTT; cdr3_aa: CASSPTGLQAFF; clone_size: many; d_call: NA; v_call: TRBV3-1; j_call: TRBJ1-1
cdr3_nt: TGTGCCAGCAGCTTAGACGGGAGCTCCTACGAGCAGTACTTC; cdr3_aa: CASSLDGSSYEQYF; clone_size: many; d_call: NA; v_call: TRBV11-2; j_call: TRBJ2-7
cdr3_nt: TGCAGTGCTAGAGATCTGACTAGCGGGAGTCGGTACGAGCAGTACTTC; cdr3_aa: CSARDLTSGSRYEQYF; clone_size: NA; d_call: TRBD2; v_call: TRBV20-1; j_call: TRBJ2-7
cdr3_nt: TGTGCCAGCAACGAAGAATTAGCGGGAGCAGATACGCAGTATTTT; cdr3_aa: CASNEELAGADTQYF; clone_size: many; d_call: TRBD2; v_call: TRBV6-1; j_call: TRBJ2-3
cdr3_nt: TGCGCCAGCAGCCAAGGGTTTCAGGGGTTCTACGAGCAGTACTTC; cdr3_aa: CASSQGFQGFYEQYF; clone_size: few; d_call: NA; v_call: TRBV4-3; j_call: TRBJ2-7
cdr3_nt: TGTGCCAGCAGCTTAATGGGGGGCTCCTACAATGAGCAGTTCTTC; cdr3_aa: CASSLMGGSYNEQFF; clone_size: many; d_call: NA; v_call: TRBV7-2; j_call: TRBJ2-1
cdr3_nt: TGTGCCAGCAGCCTGGACAGGCAAGAGACCCAGTACTTC; cdr3_aa: CASSLDRQETQYF; clone_size: many; d_call: TRBD1; v_call: TRBV7-2; j_call: TRBJ2-5
cdr3_nt: TGTGCCAGCAGGAGGGATAACACTGGGTATAATACCTACAATGAGCAGTTCTTC; cdr3_aa: CASRRDNTGYNTYNEQFF; clone_size: many; d_call: NA; v_call: TRBV6-6; j_call: TRBJ2-1
cdr3_nt: TGTGCCAGCAGCATCCCGGGGAGAAGGGGCTATGGCTACACCTTC; cdr3_aa: CASSIPGRRGYGYTF; clone_size: many; d_call: NA; v_call: TRBV11-2; j_call: TRBJ1-2
cdr3_nt: TGTGCTAGCAGTCCAAATCCGGGAAGCACAGATACGCAGTATTTT; cdr3_aa: CASSPNPGSTDTQYF; clone_size: many; d_call: NA; v_call: TRBV7-7; j_call: TRBJ2-3
cdr3_nt: TGTGCCAGCAGCTCAACGACAGACTACAATGAGCAGTTCTTC; cdr3_aa: CASSSTTDYNEQFF; clone_size: many; d_call: NA; v_call: TRBV28; j_call: TRBJ2-1
cdr3_nt: TGCGCCAGCAGCCTAGATTCTCTTCGATTCAATGAGCAGTTCTTC; cdr3_aa: CASSLDSLRFNEQFF; clone_size: many; d_call: NA; v_call: TRBV4-3; j_call: TRBJ2-1
cdr3_nt: TGCGCCAGCAGCTTGAACGGACAGGGGCCTGTGAACACTGAAGCTTTCTTT; cdr3_aa: CASSLNGQGPVNTEAFF; clone_size: many; d_call: TRBD1; v_call: TRBV5-1; j_call: TRBJ1-1
cdr3_nt: TGTGCCAGCAGCCCCCAGGGGGGCACAGATACGCAGTATTTT; cdr3_aa: CASSPQGGTDTQYF; clone_size: NA; d_call: TRBD1; v_call: TRBV7-2; j_call: TRBJ2-3
cdr3_nt: TGTGCCAGCAGCTTAGGGGCGGGTGAGCAGTTCTTC; cdr3_aa: CASSLGAGEQFF; clone_size: NA; d_call: NA; v_call: TRBV7-2; j_call: TRBJ2-1
cdr3_nt: TGTGCCAGCAGTTCACAGGTGACGAATCAGCCCCAGCATTTT; cdr3_aa: CASSSQVTNQPQHF; clone_size: NA; d_call: NA; v_call: TRBV2; j_call: TRBJ1-5
cdr3_nt: TGTGCCAGCAGCTCCCAGGGGGGTGACAATCAGCCCCAGCATTTT; cdr3_aa: CASSSQGGDNQPQHF; clone_size: many; d_call: TRBD1; v_call: TRBV7-9; j_call: TRBJ1-5
cdr3_nt: TGTGCCAGCAGCCCACGGGGGGGCTACGAGCAGTACTTC; cdr3_aa: CASSPRGGYEQYF; clone_size: NA; d_call: TRBD2; v_call: TRBV7-2; j_call: TRBJ2-7
cdr3_nt: TGTGCCAGCAGCAGAAGAGGGCGGGGCAGGGAGCCCCAGCATTTT; cdr3_aa: CASSRRGRGREPQHF; clone_size: few; d_call: NA; v_call: TRBV21-1; j_call: TRBJ1-5
cdr3_nt: TGTGCCAGCAGCAATCTAAGAGAGGGCCCGAGAGGCTACACCTTC; cdr3_aa: CASSNLREGPRGYTF; clone_size: NA; d_call: NA; v_call: TRBV5-5; j_call: TRBJ1-2
cdr3_nt: TGCAGTGTCGACAGGGTCGTAGATACGCAGTATTTT; cdr3_aa: CSVDRVVDTQYF; clone_size: NA; d_call: TRBD1; v_call: TRBV20-1; j_call: TRBJ2-3
cdr3_nt: TGTGCCAGCAGCTTAGCCGGGACAACCCAAGAGACCCAGTACTTC; cdr3_aa: CASSLAGTTQETQYF; clone_size: NA; d_call: NA; v_call: TRBV7-2; j_call: TRBJ2-5
cdr3_nt: TGTGCCAGCAGCTTAGGCGCTACCTACGAGCAGTACTTC; cdr3_aa: CASSLGATYEQYF; clone_size: many; d_call: NA; v_call: TRBV11-3; j_call: TRBJ2-7
cdr3_nt: TGCGCCAGCAGCCAAGATTTCCGACAGGGGGCTGGTGAGCAGTACTTC; cdr3_aa: CASSQDFRQGAGEQYF; clone_size: many; d_call: TRBD1; v_call: TRBV4-1; j_call: TRBJ2-7
cdr3_nt: TGTGCCAGCAGCTCACAGGGGAACGGAAACACCATATATTTT; cdr3_aa: CASSSQGNGNTIYF; clone_size: many; d_call: TRBD1; v_call: TRBV6-6; j_call: TRBJ1-3
cdr3_nt: TGTGCCAGCAGTCGGACAGGAGGTTTAGGTGGTTCACCCCTCCACTTT; cdr3_aa: CASSRTGGLGGSPLHF; clone_size: many; d_call: TRBD1; v_call: TRBV27; j_call: TRBJ1-6
cdr3_nt: TGTGCCAGCAGCCACCGTCCCTCTAGACTGAACACTGAAGCTTTCTTT; cdr3_aa: CASSHRPSRLNTEAFF; clone_size: many; d_call: NA; v_call: TRBV3-1; j_call: TRBJ1-1
cdr3_nt: TGTGCCAGCATTGCAGGGGGGGGCCATGACAATGAGCAGTTCTTC; cdr3_aa: CASIAGGGHDNEQFF; clone_size: many; d_call: NA; v_call: TRBV6-1; j_call: TRBJ2-1
cdr3_nt: TGTGCCAGCAGGGACAGGGGGGACGAGCAGTACTTC; cdr3_aa: CASRDRGDEQYF; clone_size: NA; d_call: TRBD1; v_call: TRBV2; j_call: TRBJ2-7
cdr3_nt: TGTGCCAGCAGACCCCGTGGCGGGGGGGCGTGGGAGCAGTTCTTC; cdr3_aa: CASRPRGGGAWEQFF; clone_size: few; d_call: TRBD2; v_call: TRBV7-2; j_call: TRBJ2-1
cdr3_nt: TGTGCCAGTAGTAGGTTAGCGGGAGGTGTCTACGAGCAGTACTTC; cdr3_aa: CASSRLAGGVYEQYF; clone_size: NA; d_call: TRBD2; v_call: TRBV19; j_call: TRBJ2-7
cdr3_nt: TGCAGTGCTAGCCTGACTAGCGGGAGATTGTTGAATGAGCAGTTCTTC; cdr3_aa: CSASLTSGRLLNEQFF; clone_size: few; d_call: TRBD2; v_call: TRBV20-1; j_call: TRBJ2-1
cdr3_nt: TGTGCCAGCAGCCCCAAGGAGACCCAGTACTTC; cdr3_aa: CASSPKETQYF; clone_size: many; d_call: NA; v_call: TRBV7-9; j_call: TRBJ2-5
cdr3_nt: TGTGCCAGCAGCTTAAATCAGGGGGCCGGGCAGCCCCAGCATTTT; cdr3_aa: CASSLNQGAGQPQHF; clone_size: many; d_call: TRBD1; v_call: TRBV7-2; j_call: TRBJ1-5
cdr3_nt: TGTGCCAGCAGTTACGATAGCAATCAGCCCCAGCATTTT; cdr3_aa: CASSYDSNQPQHF; clone_size: many; d_call: NA; v_call: TRBV6-6; j_call: TRBJ1-5
cdr3_nt: TGTGCCAGCAGCCTGGGACAGGGATTTGACATTCAGTACTTC; cdr3_aa: CASSLGQGFDIQYF; clone_size: NA; d_call: TRBD1; v_call: TRBV11-2; j_call: TRBJ2-4
cdr3_nt: TGTGCCAGTATGCTTCGGGGACTAGCGGATCCTCTAGCCAAAAACATTCAGTACTTC; cdr3_aa: CASMLRGLADPLAKNIQYF; clone_size: NA; d_call: TRBD2; v_call: TRBV2; j_call: TRBJ2-4
cdr3_nt: TGTGCCAGCAGTCCCAACTTCCCCTCTGGAAACACCATATATTTT; cdr3_aa: CASSPNFPSGNTIYF; clone_size: many; d_call: NA; v_call: TRBV27; j_call: TRBJ1-3
cdr3_nt: TGTGCCAGCAGTTACGGGGGAACAGGGGGGACCCAGTACTTC; cdr3_aa: CASSYGGTGGTQYF; clone_size: many; d_call: TRBD1; v_call: TRBV6-6; j_call: TRBJ2-5
cdr3_nt: TGTGCCAGCAGTTTAGGGAGCGGGGTCGGTGAGCAGTTCTTC; cdr3_aa: CASSLGSGVGEQFF; clone_size: many; d_call: TRBD2; v_call: TRBV12-3/TRBV12-4; j_call: TRBJ2-1
cdr3_nt: TGTGCCAGCAGTTCGGTCCTAGCGGGAGGTGAGACCCAGTACTTC; cdr3_aa: CASSSVLAGGETQYF; clone_size: once; d_call: TRBD2; v_call: TRBV28; j_call: TRBJ2-5
cdr3_nt: TGTGCCAGCAGCTTTAATCCGACCGGGCGGGGAACAGATACGCAGTATTTT; cdr3_aa: CASSFNPTGRGTDTQYF; clone_size: many; d_call: NA; v_call: TRBV7-2; j_call: TRBJ2-3
cdr3_nt: TGTGCCACCAGTGAGACTAGCGGGAGAACCTACAATGAGCAGTTCTTC; cdr3_aa: CATSETSGRTYNEQFF; clone_size: few; d_call: TRBD2; v_call: TRBV24-1; j_call: TRBJ2-1
cdr3_nt: TGTGCCAGCAGTTTAGGTCAGGGAAACATTCAGTACTTC; cdr3_aa: CASSLGQGNIQYF; clone_size: many; d_call: NA; v_call: TRBV28; j_call: TRBJ2-4
cdr3_nt: TGTGCCAGCGGAACAGGTTACTCTGGAAACACCATATATTTT; cdr3_aa: CASGTGYSGNTIYF; clone_size: many; d_call: NA; v_call: TRBV12-3/TRBV12-4; j_call: TRBJ1-3
cdr3_nt: TGCAGCGTTGAAAATAGGAGAGATACGCAGTATTTT; cdr3_aa: CSVENRRDTQYF; clone_size: many; d_call: NA; v_call: TRBV29-1; j_call: TRBJ2-3
cdr3_nt: TGTGCCAGCAGCTTACATGCGACCAACGTCCTGACTTTC; cdr3_aa: CASSLHATNVLTF; clone_size: few; d_call: NA; v_call: TRBV7-2; j_call: TRBJ2-6
cdr3_nt: TGTGCCAGCTCGCACACCGGCCAGACGCAATACGAGCAGTACTTC; cdr3_aa: CASSHTGQTQYEQYF; clone_size: NA; d_call: NA; v_call: TRBV18; j_call: TRBJ2-7
cdr3_nt: TGTGCCAGCAGCACACAGGTATTTGGCTCACCCCTCCACTTT; cdr3_aa: CASSTQVFGSPLHF; clone_size: NA; d_call: NA; v_call: TRBV3-1; j_call: TRBJ1-6